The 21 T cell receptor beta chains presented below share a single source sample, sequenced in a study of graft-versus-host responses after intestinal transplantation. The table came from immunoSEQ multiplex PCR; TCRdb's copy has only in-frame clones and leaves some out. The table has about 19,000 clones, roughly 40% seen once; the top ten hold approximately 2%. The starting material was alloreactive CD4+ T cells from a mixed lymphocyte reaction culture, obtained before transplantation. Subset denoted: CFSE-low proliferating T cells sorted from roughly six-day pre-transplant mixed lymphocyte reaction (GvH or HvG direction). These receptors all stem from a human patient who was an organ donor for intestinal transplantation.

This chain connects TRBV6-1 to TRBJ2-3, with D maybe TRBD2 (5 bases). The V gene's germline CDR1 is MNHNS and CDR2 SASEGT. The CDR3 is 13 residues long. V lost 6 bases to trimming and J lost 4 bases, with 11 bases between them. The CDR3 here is CASRRAGADTQYF. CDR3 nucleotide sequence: TGTGCCAGCAGGCGTGCCGGGGCAGATACGCAGTATTTT.

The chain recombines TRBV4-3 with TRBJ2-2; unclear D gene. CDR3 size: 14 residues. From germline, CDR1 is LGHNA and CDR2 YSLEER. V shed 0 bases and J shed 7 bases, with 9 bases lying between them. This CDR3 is CASSQEDGRGELFF. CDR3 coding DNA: TGCGCCAGCAGCCAAGAGGACGGGCGCGGGGAGCTGTTTTTT.

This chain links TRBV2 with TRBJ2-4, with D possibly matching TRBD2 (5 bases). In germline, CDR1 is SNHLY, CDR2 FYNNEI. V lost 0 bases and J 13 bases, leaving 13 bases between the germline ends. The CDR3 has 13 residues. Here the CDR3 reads CASSEAVGLSQYF. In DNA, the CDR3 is TGTGCCAGCAGTGAAGCAGTAGGACTCTCCCAGTACTTC.

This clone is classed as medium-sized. Here the CDR3 reads CASARGATNEKLFF. As DNA, the CDR3 is TGTGCCAGTGCCCGTGGTGCAACTAATGAAAAACTGTTTTTT. This sequence joins TRBV19 and TRBJ1-4, with D unclear. Trimming stripped 8 bases from V and 0 bases from J, with 10 bases between. The V gene's germline CDR1 is LNHDA and CDR2 SQIVND (reference sequence). CDR3 size: 14 residues. Variable domain in full (rest from reference TRBV19 and TRBJ1-4): DGGITQSPKYLFRKEGQNVTLSCEQNLNHDAMYWYRQDPGQGLRLIYYSQIVNDFQKGDIAEGYSVSREKKESFPLTVTSAQKNPTAFYLCASARGATNEKLFFGSGTQLSVL.

The chain's CDR3 is CASSETGLNQPQHF. The CDR3 bases are TGTGCCAGCAGTGAAACAGGGCTAAATCAGCCCCAGCATTTT. The chain combines TRBV6-1 with TRBJ1-5; TRBD1 might be the D (6 bases). V was shortened by 2 bases and J by 4 bases, with 9 bases between the two germline ends. Germline lookup yields CDR1 MNHNS and CDR2 SASEGT. The CDR3 runs to 14 residues.

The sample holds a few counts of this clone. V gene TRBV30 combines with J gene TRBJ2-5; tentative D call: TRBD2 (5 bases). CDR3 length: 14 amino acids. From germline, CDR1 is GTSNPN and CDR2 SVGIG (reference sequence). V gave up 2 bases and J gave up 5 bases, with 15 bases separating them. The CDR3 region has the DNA TGTGCCTGGAGTTCGGAGGCAGGCAGGGAGACCCAGTACTTC. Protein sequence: CAWSSEAGRETQYF. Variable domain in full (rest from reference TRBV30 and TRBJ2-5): SQTIHQWPATLVQPVGSPLSLECTVEGTSNPNLYWYRQAAGRGLQLLFYSVGIGQISSEVPQNLSASRPQDRQFILSSKKLLLSDSGFYLCAWSSEAGRETQYFGPGTRLLVL.

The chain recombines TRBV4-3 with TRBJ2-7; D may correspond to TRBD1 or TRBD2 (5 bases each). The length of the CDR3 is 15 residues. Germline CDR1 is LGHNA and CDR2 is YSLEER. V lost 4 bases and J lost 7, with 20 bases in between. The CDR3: CASSLKTGRTMEQYF. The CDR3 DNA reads TGCGCCAGCAGCCTTAAAACGGGACGGACAATGGAGCAGTACTTC.

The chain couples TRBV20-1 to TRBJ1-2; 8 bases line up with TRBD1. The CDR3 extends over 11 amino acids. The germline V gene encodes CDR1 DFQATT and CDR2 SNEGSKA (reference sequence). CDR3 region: CSPDRENGYTF. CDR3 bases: TGCAGCCCGGACAGGGAGAATGGCTACACCTTC.

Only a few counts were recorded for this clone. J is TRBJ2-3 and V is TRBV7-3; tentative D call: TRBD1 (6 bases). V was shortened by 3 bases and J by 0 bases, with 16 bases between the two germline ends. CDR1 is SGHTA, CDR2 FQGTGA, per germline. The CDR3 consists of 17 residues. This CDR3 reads CASSLGHGTSSTDTQYF. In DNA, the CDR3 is TGTGCCAGCAGCTTGGGACACGGGACAAGTAGCACAGATACGCAGTATTTT.

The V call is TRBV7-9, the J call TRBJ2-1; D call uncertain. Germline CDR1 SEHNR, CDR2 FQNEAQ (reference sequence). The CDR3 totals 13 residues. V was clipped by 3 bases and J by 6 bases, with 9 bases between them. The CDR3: CASSFATGNEQFF. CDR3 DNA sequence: TGTGCCAGCAGCTTCGCGACGGGCAATGAGCAGTTCTTC. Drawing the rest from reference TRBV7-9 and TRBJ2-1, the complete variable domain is DTGVSQNPRHKITKRGQNVTFRCDPISEHNRLYWYRQTLGQGPEFLTYFQNEAQLEKSRLLSDRFSAERPKGSFSTLEIQRTEQGDSAMYLCASSFATGNEQFFGPGTRLTVL.

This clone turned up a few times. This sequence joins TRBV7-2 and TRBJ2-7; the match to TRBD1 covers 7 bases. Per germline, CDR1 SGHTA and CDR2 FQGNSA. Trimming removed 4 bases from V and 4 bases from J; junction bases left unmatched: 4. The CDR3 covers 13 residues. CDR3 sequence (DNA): TGTGCCAGCAGCTACAGGACAGGATACGAGCAGTACTTC. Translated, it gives CASSYRTGYEQYF.

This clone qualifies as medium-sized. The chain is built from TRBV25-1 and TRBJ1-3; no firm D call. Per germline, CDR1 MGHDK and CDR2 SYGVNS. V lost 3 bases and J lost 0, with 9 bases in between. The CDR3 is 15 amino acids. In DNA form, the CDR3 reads TGTGCCAGCAGTGATTTTACTCACTCTGGAAACACCATATATTTT. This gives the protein CASSDFTHSGNTIYF.

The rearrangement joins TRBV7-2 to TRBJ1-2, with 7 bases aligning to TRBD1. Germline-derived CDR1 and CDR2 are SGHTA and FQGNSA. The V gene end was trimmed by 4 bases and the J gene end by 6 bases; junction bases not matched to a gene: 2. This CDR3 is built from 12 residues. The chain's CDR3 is CASSSTGHGYTF. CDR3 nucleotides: TGTGCCAGCAGCTCGACAGGGCATGGCTACACCTTC.

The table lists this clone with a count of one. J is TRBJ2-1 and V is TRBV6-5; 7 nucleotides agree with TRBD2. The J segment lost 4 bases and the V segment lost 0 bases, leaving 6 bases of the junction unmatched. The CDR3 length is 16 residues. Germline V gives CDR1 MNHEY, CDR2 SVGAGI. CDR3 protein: CASSYSPGGPYNEQFF. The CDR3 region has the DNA TGTGCCAGCAGTTACTCCCCGGGAGGTCCGTACAATGAGCAGTTCTTC.

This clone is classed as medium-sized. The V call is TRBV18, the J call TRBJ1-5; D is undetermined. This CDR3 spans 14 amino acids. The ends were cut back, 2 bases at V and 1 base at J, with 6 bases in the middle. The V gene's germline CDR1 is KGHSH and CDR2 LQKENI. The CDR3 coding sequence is TGTGCCAGCTCACCAGTGGACAGCAATCAGCCCCAGCATTTT. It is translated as CASSPVDSNQPQHF.

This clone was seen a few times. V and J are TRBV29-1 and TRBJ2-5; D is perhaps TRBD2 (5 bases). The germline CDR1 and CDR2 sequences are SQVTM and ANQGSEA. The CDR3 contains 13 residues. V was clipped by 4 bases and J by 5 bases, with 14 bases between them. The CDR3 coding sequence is TGCAGCGTTGCTGGTGGAGGTTGGGAGACCCAGTACTTC. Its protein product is CSVAGGGWETQYF. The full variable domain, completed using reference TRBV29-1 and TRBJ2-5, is SAVISQKPSRDICQRGTSLTIQCQVDSQVTMMFWYRQQPGQSLTLIATANQGSEATYESGFVIDKFPISRPNLTFSTLTVSNMSPEDSSIYLCSVAGGGWETQYFGPGTRLLVL.

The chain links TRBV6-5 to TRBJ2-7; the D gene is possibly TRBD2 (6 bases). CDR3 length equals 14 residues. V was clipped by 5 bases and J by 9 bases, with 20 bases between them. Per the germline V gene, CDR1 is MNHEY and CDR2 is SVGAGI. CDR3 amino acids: CASSGGTAISAQYF. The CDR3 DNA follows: TGTGCCAGCAGTGGGGGGACGGCGATATCGGCGCAGTACTTC.

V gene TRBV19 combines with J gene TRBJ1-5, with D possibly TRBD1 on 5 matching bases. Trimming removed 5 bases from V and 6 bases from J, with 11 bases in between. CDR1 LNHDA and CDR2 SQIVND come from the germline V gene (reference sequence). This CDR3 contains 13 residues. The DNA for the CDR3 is TGTGCCAGTAGTTCGGCGGGGGTTCAGCCCCAGCATTTT. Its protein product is CASSSAGVQPQHF.

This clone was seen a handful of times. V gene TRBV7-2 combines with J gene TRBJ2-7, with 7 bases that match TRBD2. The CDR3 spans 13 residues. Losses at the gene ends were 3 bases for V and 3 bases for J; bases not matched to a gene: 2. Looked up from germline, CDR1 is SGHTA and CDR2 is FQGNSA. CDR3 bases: TGTGCCAGCAGCTTTCGGACTAGCTACGAGCAGTACTTC. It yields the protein CASSFRTSYEQYF.

CDR3 sequence (DNA): TGTGCCAGCAGTGACAGGGCCACAGATACGCAGTATTTT. Its translation is CASSDRATDTQYF. The genes are TRBV2 and TRBJ2-3; D may be TRBD1 (5 bases). The CDR3 is made up of 13 amino acids. V was trimmed by 3 bases and J by 2 bases, leaving 6 bases between them. Germline V gene data show CDR1 as SNHLY and CDR2 as FYNNEI.

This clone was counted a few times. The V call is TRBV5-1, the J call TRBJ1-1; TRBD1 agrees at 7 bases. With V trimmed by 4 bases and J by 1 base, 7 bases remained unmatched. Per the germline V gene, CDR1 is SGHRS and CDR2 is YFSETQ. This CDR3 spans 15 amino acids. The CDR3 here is CASSLLTGSNTEAFF. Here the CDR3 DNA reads TGCGCCAGCAGCCTCTTGACAGGGTCGAACACTGAAGCTTTCTTT.